Presented here are 18 T cell receptor beta chains from one specimen sequenced in a study of siplizumab effects on memory and regulatory T cells. Clones were sequenced by immunoSEQ multiplex PCR, and TCRdb holds only the in-frame ones, with some missing. The profile shows 70,000 to 100,000 clones, 93% of them singletons. The sample was CD8+ T cells sorted from blood. These receptors were obtained from a human donor in good health.

This sequence joins TRBV6-6 and TRBJ2-7; 7 bases line up with TRBD1. The CDR3 extends over 12 amino acids. V was clipped by 6 bases and J by 6 bases; unmatched bases: 5. The germline V gene encodes CDR1 MNHNY and CDR2 SVGAGI (reference sequence). In DNA, the CDR3 is TGTGCCAGCAGCATGACAGGGATCGAGCAGTACTTC. Amino acid sequence: CASSMTGIEQYF.

The chain is built from TRBV30 and TRBJ2-7, with D perhaps matching TRBD2 (5 bases). The germline V gene encodes CDR1 GTSNPN and CDR2 SVGIG (reference sequence). This CDR3 comprises 12 residues. V lost 0 bases to trimming and J lost 3 bases, with 6 bases between them. The CDR3 DNA reads TGTGCCTGGAGTGTTGGACTCTACGAGCAGTACTTC. This translates into CAWSVGLYEQYF.

This chain joins TRBV29-1 and TRBJ1-5; D ambiguous. This CDR3 spans 19 amino acids. Trimming removed 6 bases from V and 0 bases from J, with 27 bases in between. Looked up from germline, CDR1 is SQVTM and CDR2 is ANQGSEA. CDR3 nucleotides: TGCAGCGTCAATGTGACGATTGATTTAACCCCTAATAGCAATCAGCCCCAGCATTTT. As protein: CSVNVTIDLTPNSNQPQHF.

The chain joins TRBV18 to TRBJ2-7; D not certain. Germline V gives CDR1 KGHSH, CDR2 LQKENI. The CDR3 is 12 residues long. Trimming pared 4 bases from V and 6 bases from J, leaving 10 bases between. The DNA of the CDR3 is TGTGCCAGCTCACTCCCCTCGGGCGAGCAGTACTTC. Translating it yields CASSLPSGEQYF.

The chain is built from TRBV25-1 and TRBJ2-2; D remains ambiguous. V lost 1 base to trimming and J lost 2 bases, with 5 bases between them. This CDR3 is 14 amino acids long. Germline assignment: CDR1 MGHDK and CDR2 SYGVNS. The CDR3 sequence: CASSESVNTGELFF. The DNA of the CDR3 is TGTGCCAGCAGTGAATCAGTAAACACCGGGGAGCTGTTTTTT.

This clone was recorded once. V usage is TRBV9 and J usage is TRBJ2-7, with 7 positions matching TRBD1. Trimming took 2 bases from V and 4 from J; bases not matched to a gene: 6. Per the germline V gene, CDR1 is SGDLS and CDR2 is YYNGEE. CDR3 length: 14 amino acids. CDR3 sequence reads: CASSVQGEAYEQYF. The CDR3 nucleotides read TGTGCCAGCAGCGTCCAGGGGGAAGCTTACGAGCAGTACTTC.

The chain recombines TRBV29-1 with TRBJ1-2; 7 nucleotides align to TRBD1. J was trimmed by 3 bases and V by 0 bases; bases with no gene match: 13. CDR3 length: 17 residues. The germline V gene has CDR1 SQVTM and CDR2 ANQGSEA. The chain's CDR3 is CSVEEAILHRGDYGYTF. Written as DNA, the CDR3 is TGCAGCGTTGAAGAGGCGATCTTACACAGGGGTGACTATGGCTACACCTTC.

The chain uses TRBV27 and TRBJ2-6, with D possibly being TRBD1 or TRBD2 (5 bases each). V was trimmed by 7 bases and J by 2 bases, leaving 9 bases between them. This CDR3 is 14 amino acids long. Germline V lookup: CDR1 MNHEY, CDR2 SMNVEV (reference sequence). As DNA, the CDR3 is TGTGCCAGCAAATGGGGGACTGGGGCCAACGTCCTGACTTTC. The encoded protein is CASKWGTGANVLTF.

The chain employs TRBV4-1 and TRBJ1-2; tentative D call: TRBD1 (6 bases). This CDR3 is 13 amino acids long. V shed 3 bases and J shed 5 bases, with 10 bases lying between them. Germline CDR1 reads MGHRA; CDR2 reads YSYEKL. CDR3 bases: TGCGCCAGCAGCCAGGGGGGCGCGTATGGCTACACCTTC. Amino acids: CASSQGGAYGYTF.

The rearrangement uses TRBV19 and TRBJ2-1; D not resolved. Germline V CDR1 and CDR2: LNHDA, SQIVND (reference sequence). CDR3 length equals 14 residues. Trimming left V 3 bases short and J 0 bases short, with 6 bases between. CDR3 DNA: TGTGCCAGTAGTATGGTTAGCTCCTACAATGAGCAGTTCTTC. It is translated as CASSMVSSYNEQFF.

V and J are TRBV27 and TRBJ2-1, with 7 bases fitting TRBD2. J gave up 4 bases and V 4 bases, and 7 bases lay outside the gene matches. The CDR3 covers 15 residues. Germline V lookup: CDR1 MNHEY, CDR2 SMNVEV (reference sequence). DNA of the CDR3: TGTGCCAGCAGTTCGGAACTAGCGTTGTACAATGAGCAGTTCTTC. Its translation is CASSSELALYNEQFF.

The chain is built from TRBV7-8 and TRBJ2-7; TRBD2 matches at 8 bases. Germline V CDR1 and CDR2: SGHVS, FQNEAQ. The CDR3 covers 16 residues. Unmatched junction bases numbered 11, after V lost 5 bases and J lost 2 bases. The CDR3 bases are TGTGCCAGCAGCCCCGGAGCGGGGCGGGGGGCCTACGAGCAGTACTTC. As protein: CASSPGAGRGAYEQYF.

V gene TRBV11-3 combines with J gene TRBJ2-1; unclear D gene. Trimming left V 1 base short and J 2 bases short, with 6 bases between. Germline loops: CDR1 SGHNT, CDR2 YENEEA. The CDR3 consists of 14 residues. For the CDR3, the DNA is TGTGCCAGCAGCTTAGGAGGAACCTACAATGAGCAGTTCTTC. Protein: CASSLGGTYNEQFF.

This chain uses TRBV4-1 with TRBJ2-7, with 9 nucleotides matching TRBD1. The CDR3 contains 14 residues. CDR1 MGHRA and CDR2 YSYEKL come from the germline V gene. Germline trimming cut 4 bases from V and 6 bases from J; bases unmatched to any gene: 7. CDR3 bases: TGCGCCAGCAGCCCGACAGGGGGGGTGTCCGAGCAGTACTTC. Its protein product is CASSPTGGVSEQYF.

The rearrangement joins TRBV19 to TRBJ1-5; the match to TRBD1 covers 10 bases. The germline gives CDR1 LNHDA, CDR2 SQIVND (reference sequence). The V and J ends lost 6 bases and 3 bases, in that order; junction bases with no gene match: 5. The CDR3 runs to 15 residues. The CDR3 DNA sequence: TGTGCCAGTAGCCCCGGGACAGGGGTCAATCAGCCCCAGCATTTT. This sequence encodes CASSPGTGVNQPQHF.

The chain is built from TRBV4-1 and TRBJ1-2; 7 bases fit TRBD1. Germline lookup yields CDR1 MGHRA and CDR2 YSYEKL. The V and J ends lost 8 bases and 4 bases, in that order; junction bases with no gene match: 4. The CDR3 is 12 residues long. This CDR3 is CASRDSGYGYTF. DNA for the CDR3: TGCGCCAGCCGGGACAGCGGCTATGGCTACACCTTC.

The rearrangement joins TRBV10-1 to TRBJ2-7, with a possible D match to TRBD2 (5 bases). The CDR3 is 16 amino acids. Germline V gene lookup returns CDR1 WNHNN and CDR2 SYGVQD (reference sequence). V was trimmed by 3 bases and J by 0 bases, leaving 15 bases between them. The CDR3 DNA reads as TGCGCCAGCAGTGACCAACCGGGAAAATACTCCTACGAGCAGTACTTC. Translation gives CASSDQPGKYSYEQYF.

This clone was counted once. This rearrangement joins TRBV27 to TRBJ2-1; D is unclear. This CDR3 is built from 13 residues. V was cut by 5 bases and J by 6 bases, with 11 bases left in between. CDR1 MNHEY and CDR2 SMNVEV come from the germline V gene (reference sequence). DNA for the CDR3: TGTGCCAGCAGTCCCCCCTCCGCCAATGAGCAGTTCTTC. It translates to CASSPPSANEQFF.